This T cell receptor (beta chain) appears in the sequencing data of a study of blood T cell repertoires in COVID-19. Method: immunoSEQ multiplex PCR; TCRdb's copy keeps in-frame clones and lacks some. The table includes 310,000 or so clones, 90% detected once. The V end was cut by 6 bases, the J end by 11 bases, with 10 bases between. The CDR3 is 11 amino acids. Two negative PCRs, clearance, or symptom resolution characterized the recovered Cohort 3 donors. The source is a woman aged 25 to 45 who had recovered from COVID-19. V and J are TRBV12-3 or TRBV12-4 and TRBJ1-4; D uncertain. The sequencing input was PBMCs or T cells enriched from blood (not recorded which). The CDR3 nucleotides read TGTGCCAGCAGCCGAGGGTGGAAACTGTTTTTT. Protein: CASSRGWKLFF.